The rows below give T cell receptor beta chains drawn from one sample of a study of OX40 agonist ivuxolimab in advanced cancers. Profiling relied on immunoSEQ multiplex PCR, and the TCRdb table lists in-frame clones only, not all of them. The table lists around 62,000 clones, more than 75% of them singletons. Sequenced material: CD4+ or CD8+ T cells sorted from blood, taken in a trial of the OX40 agonist ivuxolimab. These receptors were collected from an adult with an advanced solid tumor such as melanoma, head and neck, liver or kidney cancer. Both conserved end residues are part of each CDR3. Fields, in order: D gene, V gene, clone size, J gene, CDR3 protein, CDR3 DNA. A D gene is named only where the DNA matches it firmly. Some rows mark clone size as missing; the rest say once, few, many or name a class of expanded clone.

-	TRBV19	few	TRBJ1-2	CASSIGEGVRYTF	TGTGCCAGTAGTATCGGGGAGGGTGTGCGCTACACCTTC
TRBD1	TRBV29-1	-	TRBJ2-7	CSVRQGGIEQYF	TGCAGCGTTCGACAGGGGGGGATCGAGCAGTACTTC
-	TRBV5-1	-	TRBJ1-2	CASSLEGPPLSYGYTF	TGCGCCAGCAGCTTGGAGGGACCTCCACTTAGCTATGGCTACACCTTC
-	TRBV7-2	few	TRBJ1-5	CASSLAWGQPQHF	TGTGCCAGCAGCTTAGCGTGGGGACAGCCCCAGCATTTT
TRBD1	TRBV10-2	-	TRBJ2-7	CASAHLRDRAPYGQYF	TGCGCCAGTGCCCATCTCCGGGACAGGGCCCCTTACGGGCAGTACTTC
-	TRBV18	-	TRBJ1-3	CASSHPNSISGNTIYF	TGTGCCAGCTCACACCCAAACTCCATCTCTGGAAACACCATATATTTT
-	TRBV5-4	-	TRBJ2-3	CASSMEGQDTQYF	TGTGCCAGCAGCATGGAGGGACAAGATACGCAGTATTTT
-	TRBV6-5	-	TRBJ1-2	CASRISGGYGYTF	TGTGCCAGCCGTATCTCCGGCGGCTATGGCTACACCTTC
-	TRBV5-1	-	TRBJ2-5	CASSLGVADSQETQYF	TGCGCCAGCAGCTTGGGCGTAGCGGACTCCCAAGAGACCCAGTACTTC
-	TRBV19	-	TRBJ1-2	CASSPTRTAGGYTF	TGTGCCAGTAGCCCTACACGGACAGCTGGTGGCTACACCTTC
TRBD1	TRBV11-2	-	TRBJ2-1	CASSGGQLKVDEQFF	TGTGCCAGCAGCGGGGGACAGTTAAAAGTCGATGAGCAGTTCTTC
-	TRBV15	-	TRBJ2-7	CATSSRSINYEQYF	TGTGCCACCAGCAGTCGCTCTATAAACTACGAGCAGTACTTC
-	TRBV7-8	many	TRBJ1-4	CASTLMGGDNEKLFF	TGTGCCAGCACTCTAATGGGTGGAGATAATGAAAAACTGTTTTTT
-	TRBV4-2	-	TRBJ1-2	CASTGGGPSNYGYTF	TGTGCCAGCACCGGCGGAGGGCCCTCCAACTATGGCTACACCTTC
-	TRBV7-9	-	TRBJ1-5	CASSLDGTSGHF	TGTGCCAGCAGCTTAGATGGGACTAGCGGGCATTTT
TRBD1	TRBV11-2	-	TRBJ1-6	CASSPGTGVRNSPLHF	TGTGCCAGCAGTCCCGGGACAGGGGTCAGGAATTCACCCCTCCACTTT
-	TRBV5-1	-	TRBJ2-5	CASSRDGAQETQYF	TGCGCCAGCAGCAGGGACGGAGCACAAGAGACCCAGTACTTC
TRBD2	TRBV4-1	-	TRBJ2-3	CASSPHAGGQSSTDTQYF	TGCGCCAGCAGCCCCCATGCGGGGGGGCAATCTAGCACAGATACGCAGTATTTT
-	TRBV28	few	TRBJ1-1	CASSLGRAGQTEAFF	TGTGCCAGCAGTTTAGGGAGGGCGGGGCAGACTGAAGCTTTCTTT